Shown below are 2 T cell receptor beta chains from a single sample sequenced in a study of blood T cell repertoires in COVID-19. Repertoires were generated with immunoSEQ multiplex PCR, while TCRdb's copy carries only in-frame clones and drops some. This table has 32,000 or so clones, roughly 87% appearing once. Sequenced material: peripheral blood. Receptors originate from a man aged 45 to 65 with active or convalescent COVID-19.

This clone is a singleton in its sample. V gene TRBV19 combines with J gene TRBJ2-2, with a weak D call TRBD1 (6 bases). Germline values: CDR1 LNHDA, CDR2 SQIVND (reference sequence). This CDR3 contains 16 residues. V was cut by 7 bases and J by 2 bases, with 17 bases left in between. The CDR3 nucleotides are TGTGCCAGTATCCCCAATGGACAGATCAACACCGGGGAGCTGTTTTTT. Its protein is CASIPNGQINTGELFF.

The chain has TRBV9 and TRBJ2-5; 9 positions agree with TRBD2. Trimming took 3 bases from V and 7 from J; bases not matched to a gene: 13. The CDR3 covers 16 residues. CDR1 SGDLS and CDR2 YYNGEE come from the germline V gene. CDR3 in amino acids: CASSALPGLARGTQYF. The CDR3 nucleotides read TGTGCCAGCAGCGCACTTCCGGGACTAGCAAGGGGGACCCAGTACTTC. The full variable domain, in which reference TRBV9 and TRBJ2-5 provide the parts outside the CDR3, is DSGVTQTPKHLITATGQRVTLRCSPRSGDLSVYWYQQSLDQGLQFLIQYYNGEERAKGNILERFSAQQFPDLHSELNLSSLELGDSALYFCASSALPGLARGTQYFGPGTRLLVL.